What follows is one T cell receptor beta chain and its context. This entry is derived from a study of control samples from healthy donors and cancer patients. There are 15 residues in the CDR3. The V gene's germline CDR1 is SGDLS and CDR2 YYNGEE. V shed 3 bases, J shed 5 bases, and the junction held 6 bases outside the gene matches. Only in-frame clones appear in the TCRdb table, and some are missing; sequencing was by immunoSEQ multiplex PCR. The sample has 85,000 to 100,000 clones; roughly four fifths are singletons. The source material was blood. The V call is TRBV9, the J call TRBJ1-5, with TRBD1 matching over 9 bases. The sequence came from a man aged 60 to 75 in good health. The CDR3 sequence is CASSAGTGKHQPQHF. CDR3 nucleotide sequence: TGTGCCAGCAGCGCCGGGACAGGGAAGCATCAGCCCCAGCATTTT.